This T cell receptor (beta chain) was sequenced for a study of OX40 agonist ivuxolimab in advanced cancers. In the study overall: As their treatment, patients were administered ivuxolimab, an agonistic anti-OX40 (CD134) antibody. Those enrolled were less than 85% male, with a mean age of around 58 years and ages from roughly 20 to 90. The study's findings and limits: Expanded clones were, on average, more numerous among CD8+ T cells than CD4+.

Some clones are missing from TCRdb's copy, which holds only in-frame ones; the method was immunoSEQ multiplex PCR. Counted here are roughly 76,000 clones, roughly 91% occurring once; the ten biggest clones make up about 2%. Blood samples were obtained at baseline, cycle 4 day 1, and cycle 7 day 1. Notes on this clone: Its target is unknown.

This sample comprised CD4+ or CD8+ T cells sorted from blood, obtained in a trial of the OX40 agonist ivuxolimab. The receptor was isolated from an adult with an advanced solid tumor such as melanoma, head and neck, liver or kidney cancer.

The CDR3 DNA follows: TGTGCCAGCAGCTTTTCCGGGGGACCCTACGAGCAGTACTTC. It encodes CASSFSGGPYEQYF. V usage is TRBV7-9 and J usage is TRBJ2-7, with D possibly matching TRBD2 (6 bases). CDR1 is SEHNR, CDR2 FQNEAQ, per germline (reference sequence). With 3 bases removed from V and 2 bases from J, the gap between germline ends came to 11 bases. The CDR3 covers 14 residues.